The rows below give T cell receptor beta chains drawn from one sample of a study of read filtering for tumor transcriptome and immune sequencing. Each CDR3 protein is one row after TCRdb ran MiXCR on the reads. The sample lists 120,000 or so distinct CDR3 sequences; 10% to 15% were seen once. The sample taken for sequencing was a population of CD138-negative cells sorted from bone marrow. These receptors came from a donor at least 40 years old with multiple myeloma. Both conserved end residues are part of each CDR3. Each record gives: V gene, clone size, J gene, D gene, CDR3 length, CDR3 protein, CDR3 DNA. D genes are given only for firm matches. For some rows the clone size is stated as once, few or many, or as a class when expanded; others skip it.

V: TRBV4-1; size: many; J: TRBJ1-2; D: .; length: 15; CDR3: CASSQGLTASYGYTF; DNA: TGCGCCAGCAGCCAAGGACTTACAGCGTCCTATGGCTACACCTTC
V: TRBV20-1; size: many; J: TRBJ1-1; D: .; length: 13; CDR3: CSARETDHTEAFF; DNA: TGCAGTGCTAGAGAGACAGATCACACTGAAGCTTTCTTT
V: TRBV5-6; size: .; J: TRBJ1-1; D: .; length: 11; CDR3: CASSFLGEAFF; DNA: TGTGCCAGCAGCTTTTTAGGTGAAGCTTTCTTT
V: TRBV12-3/TRBV12-4; size: many; J: TRBJ2-4; D: TRBD2; length: 15; CDR3: CASSLAGLAKNIQYF; DNA: TGTGCCAGCAGTCTAGCGGGACTAGCCAAAAACATTCAGTACTTC
V: TRBV30; size: .; J: TRBJ1-1; D: TRBD1; length: 13; CDR3: CAYNRDRDTEALF; DNA: TGTGCCTACAACCGGGACAGGGACACTGAAGCTCTCTTT
V: TRBV5-5; size: .; J: TRBJ2-1; D: TRBD2; length: 17; CDR3: CANSWTSGDSSYNEQFF; DNA: TGTGCCAACAGCTGGACTAGCGGGGATAGCTCCTACAATGAGCAGTTCTTC
V: TRBV3-1; size: many; J: TRBJ2-1; D: .; length: 16; CDR3: CASSQDWEAQGSEQFF; DNA: TGTGCCAGCAGCCAAGATTGGGAAGCGCAAGGGAGTGAGCAGTTCTTC
V: TRBV6-6; size: many; J: TRBJ1-2; D: .; length: 10; CDR3: CASSNYGYTF; DNA: TGTGCCAGCAGCAACTATGGCTACACCTTC
V: TRBV20-1; size: many; J: TRBJ1-1; D: .; length: 15; CDR3: CSASPGAEMNTEAFF; DNA: TGCAGTGCTAGCCCGGGGGCGGAAATGAACACTGAAGCTTTCTTT
V: TRBV12-3/TRBV12-4; size: few; J: TRBJ1-2; D: .; length: 13; CDR3: CASSLETDYGYTF; DNA: TGTGCCAGCAGTTTAGAGACAGACTATGGCTACACCTTC
V: TRBV12-3/TRBV12-4; size: many; J: TRBJ1-6; D: .; length: 13; CDR3: CASSLSADSPLHF; DNA: TGTGCCAGCAGTTTATCCGCAGATTCACCCCTCCACTTT
V: TRBV12-3/TRBV12-4; size: many; J: TRBJ2-5; D: TRBD1; length: 13; CDR3: CASSKGQQETQYF; DNA: TGTGCCAGCAGTAAGGGACAGCAAGAGACCCAGTACTTC
V: TRBV5-6; size: few; J: TRBJ2-1; D: .; length: 12; CDR3: CASSLEGPEQFF; DNA: TGTGCCAGCAGCCTAGAGGGTCCTGAGCAGTTCTTC
V: TRBV6-1; size: many; J: TRBJ2-1; D: TRBD1; length: 16; CDR3: CASSEALGQGNNEQFF; DNA: TGTGCCAGCAGTGAAGCGCTGGGACAGGGGAACAATGAGCAGTTCTTC
V: TRBV6-6; size: many; J: TRBJ1-5; D: TRBD1; length: 15; CDR3: CASSSQGGGNQPQHF; DNA: TGTGCCAGCAGTTCCCAGGGGGGAGGCAATCAGCCCCAGCATTTT
V: TRBV7-9; size: many; J: TRBJ2-5; D: .; length: 10; CDR3: CASSGETQYF; DNA: TGTGCCAGCAGTGGGGAGACCCAGTACTTC
V: TRBV6-2/TRBV6-3; size: many; J: TRBJ2-1; D: TRBD1; length: 14; CDR3: CASRRQGDYNEQFF; DNA: TGTGCCAGCAGACGACAGGGGGATTACAATGAGCAGTTCTTC
V: TRBV12-3/TRBV12-4; size: .; J: TRBJ1-3; D: TRBD1; length: 19; CDR3: CASSSGTGRFGSSGNTIYF; DNA: TGTGCCAGCAGCTCCGGGACAGGGCGGTTTGGGAGCTCTGGAAACACCATATATTTT
V: TRBV5-1; size: many; J: TRBJ2-5; D: .; length: 14; CDR3: CASTDTSFGETQYF; DNA: TGCGCCAGCACGGACACTTCCTTCGGAGAGACCCAGTACTTC
V: TRBV6-6; size: many; J: TRBJ2-3; D: TRBD2; length: 17; CDR3: CASSSVRGSGSTDTQYF; DNA: TGTGCCAGCAGTTCCGTCCGTGGGAGCGGGAGTACAGATACGCAGTATTTT
V: TRBV20-1; size: .; J: TRBJ2-7; D: .; length: 16; CDR3: CSATPLEGALRYEQYF; DNA: TGCAGTGCGACGCCATTAGAAGGGGCCCTCCGATACGAGCAGTACTTC
V: TRBV20-1; size: .; J: TRBJ1-2; D: .; length: 12; CDR3: CSARRLTYGYTF; DNA: TGCAGTGCTCGGCGTTTAACCTATGGCTACACCTTC
V: TRBV12-3/TRBV12-4; size: many; J: TRBJ1-2; D: .; length: 16; CDR3: CASSLARGGLNYGYTF; DNA: TGTGCCAGCAGTTTAGCGAGGGGGGGCCTAAACTATGGCTACACCTTC
V: TRBV2; size: many; J: TRBJ1-5; D: TRBD1; length: 15; CDR3: CASRRTGDQFQPQHF; DNA: TGTGCCAGCAGGAGGACAGGAGACCAATTTCAGCCCCAGCATTTT